This T cell receptor beta chain stems from a study of CD8 T cells in Susac syndrome. It was with random hexamers that about 0.45 to 1 ug RNA was reverse transcribed. TCRdb redid the calling of the immunoSEQ multiplex PCR reads with MiXCR, one entry per CDR3 protein. Here the sample spans about 150,000 distinct CDR3 sequences, about 94% being singletons. This CDR3 region has 13 residues. Trimming removed 2 bases from V and 7 bases from J, with 14 bases in between. Germline CDR1 and CDR2: DFQATT and SNEGSKA (reference sequence). This TCR derives from a human donor with Susac syndrome. The source material was CD4+ T cells from PBMCs. The chain has TRBV20-1 and TRBJ1-2; D unresolved. The chain's CDR3 is CSARTVGRSGYTF. The DNA for the CDR3 is TGCAGTGCTAGAACCGTTGGAAGAAGTGGCTACACCTTC.